This T cell receptor beta chain derives from a study of cytomegalovirus exposure and HLA in healthy donors. Study-wide context: In an earlier analysis, 90 million to 120 million unique TCR beta sequences were found from 150 million to 200 million T cells.

Study outcomes and limitations: A few chains tied to CMV proved CMV antigen-specific in vitro. Later on, an analysis showed TCR association rates differing by HLA locus, with DRB1 the most and HLA-C the fewest.

This clone was detected once. Its antigen remains unknown. The study ran its PCR with 60 Vbeta and 13 Jbeta primers. TCRdb's table, derived via immunoSEQ multiplex PCR, lists solely in-frame clones and lacks some. Of around 59,000 clones in the sample, around 80% were seen once. Trimming removed 0 bases at V and 7 bases at J, with 11 bases between. The CDR3 extends over 13 amino acids. Germline V gives CDR1 SGHNT, CDR2 YYREEE (reference sequence). The rearrangement links TRBV5-4 to TRBJ2-7; possibly TRBD2 for D (5 bases). Sequenced: PBMCs. The receptor was derived from a woman between 35 and 50 years old in good health and CMV-seronegative. The CDR3 loop reads CASSLGGGEEQYF. CDR3 sequence (DNA): TGTGCCAGCAGCTTGGGAGGTGGGGAGGAGCAGTACTTC.